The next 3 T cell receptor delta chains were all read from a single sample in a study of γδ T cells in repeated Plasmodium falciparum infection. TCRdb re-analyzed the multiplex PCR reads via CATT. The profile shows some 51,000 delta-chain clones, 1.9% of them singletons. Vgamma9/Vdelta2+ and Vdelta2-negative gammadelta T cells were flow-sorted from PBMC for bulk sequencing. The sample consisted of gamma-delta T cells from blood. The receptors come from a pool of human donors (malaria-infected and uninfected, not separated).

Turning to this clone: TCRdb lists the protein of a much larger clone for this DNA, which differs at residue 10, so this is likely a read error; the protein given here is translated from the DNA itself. CDR3 residues: CATLKTVILSGWCPYTDKLIF. For the CDR3, the DNA is TGTGCTACGCTCAAAACCGTTATCCTATCGGGCTGGTGCCCATACACCGATAAACTCATCTTT. The chain joins TRDV3 to TRDJ1, with D perhaps matching TRDD2 (5 bases). Here the J gene was assigned by germline matching of the DNA, as TCRdb has none. The CDR3 runs 21 residues. The germline V gene has CDR1 TVYSNPD and CDR2 GDNSRS (reference sequence).

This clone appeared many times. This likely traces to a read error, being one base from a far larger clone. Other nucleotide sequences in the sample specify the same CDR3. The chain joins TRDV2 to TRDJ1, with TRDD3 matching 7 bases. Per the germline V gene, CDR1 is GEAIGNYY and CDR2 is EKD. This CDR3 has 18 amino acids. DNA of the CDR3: TGCGCCTGTGACACCCTAAGTACTGGGGAACAGTACACCGATAAACTCATCTTT. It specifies CACDTLSTGEQYTDKLIF.

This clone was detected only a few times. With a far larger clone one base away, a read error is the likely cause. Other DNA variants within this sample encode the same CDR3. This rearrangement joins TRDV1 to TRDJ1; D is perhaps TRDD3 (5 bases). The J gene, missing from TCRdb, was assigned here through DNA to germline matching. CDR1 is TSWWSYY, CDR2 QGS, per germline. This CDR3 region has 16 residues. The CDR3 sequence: CALGAPAGDVDNKLIF. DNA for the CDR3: TGTGCCCTTGGGGCGCCCGCCGGGGACGTGGACAATAAACTCATCTTT.